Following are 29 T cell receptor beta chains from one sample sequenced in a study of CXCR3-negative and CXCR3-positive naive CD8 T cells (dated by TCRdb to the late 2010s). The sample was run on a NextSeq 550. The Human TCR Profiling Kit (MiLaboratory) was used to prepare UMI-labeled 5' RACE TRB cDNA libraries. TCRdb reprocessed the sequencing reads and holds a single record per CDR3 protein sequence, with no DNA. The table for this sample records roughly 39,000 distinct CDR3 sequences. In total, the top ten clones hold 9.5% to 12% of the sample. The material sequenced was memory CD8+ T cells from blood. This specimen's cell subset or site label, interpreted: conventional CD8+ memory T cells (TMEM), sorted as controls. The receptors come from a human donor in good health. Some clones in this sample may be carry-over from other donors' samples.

The CDR3 protein is CSVPWNRVAGTEAFF. The V and J genes are TRBV29-1 and TRBJ1-1; TCRdb's assignment of TRBD1 cannot be checked, as there is no DNA. The CDR3 has 15 amino acids. Germline CDR1 and CDR2: SQVTM and ANQGSEA.

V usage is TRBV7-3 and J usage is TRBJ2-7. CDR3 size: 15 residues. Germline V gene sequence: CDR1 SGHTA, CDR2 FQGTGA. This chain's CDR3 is CASSLTDGVNYEQYF. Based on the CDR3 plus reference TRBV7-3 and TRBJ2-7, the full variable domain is GAGVSQTPSNKVTEKGKYVELRCDPISGHTALYWYRQSLGQGPEFLIYFQGTGAADDSGLPNDRFFAVRPEGSVSTLKIQRTERGDSAVYLCASSLTDGVNYEQYFGPGTRLTVT.

The chain's CDR3 is CASKDRAAYEQYF. The chain recombines TRBV2 with TRBJ2-7; TCRdb selects TRBD1, and the lack of DNA leaves this call unchecked. This CDR3 is built from 13 residues. From germline, CDR1 is SNHLY and CDR2 FYNNEI.

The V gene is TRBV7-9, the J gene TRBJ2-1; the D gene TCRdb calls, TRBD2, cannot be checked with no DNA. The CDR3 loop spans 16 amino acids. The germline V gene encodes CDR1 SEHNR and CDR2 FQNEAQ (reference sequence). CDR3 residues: CASSFLAGGPYNEQFF.

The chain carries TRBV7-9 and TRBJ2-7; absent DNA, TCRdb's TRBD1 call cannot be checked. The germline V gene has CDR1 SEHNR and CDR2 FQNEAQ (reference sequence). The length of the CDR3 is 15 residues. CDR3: CASSEGQDYNYEQYF.

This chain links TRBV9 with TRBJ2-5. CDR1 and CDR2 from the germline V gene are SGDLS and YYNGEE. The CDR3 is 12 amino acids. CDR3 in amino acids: CASSVGGETQYF.

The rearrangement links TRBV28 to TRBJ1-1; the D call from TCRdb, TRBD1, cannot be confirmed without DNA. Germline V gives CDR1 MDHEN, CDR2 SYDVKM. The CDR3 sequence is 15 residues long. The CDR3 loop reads CASSPPGGTNTEAFF.

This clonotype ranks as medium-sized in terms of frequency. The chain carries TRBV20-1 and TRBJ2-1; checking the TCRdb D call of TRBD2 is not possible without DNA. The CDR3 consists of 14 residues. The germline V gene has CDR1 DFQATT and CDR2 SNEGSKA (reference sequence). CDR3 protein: CSAPIAGGPDEQFF.

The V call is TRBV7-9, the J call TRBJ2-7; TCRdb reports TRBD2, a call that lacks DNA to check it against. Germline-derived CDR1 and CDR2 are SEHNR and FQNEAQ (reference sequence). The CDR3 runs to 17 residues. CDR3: CASSPSGLAGGSYEQYF.

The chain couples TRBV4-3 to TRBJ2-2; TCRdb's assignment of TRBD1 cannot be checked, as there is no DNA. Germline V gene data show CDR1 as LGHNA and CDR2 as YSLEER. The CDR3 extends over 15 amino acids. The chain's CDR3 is CASSPAGVGTGELFF.

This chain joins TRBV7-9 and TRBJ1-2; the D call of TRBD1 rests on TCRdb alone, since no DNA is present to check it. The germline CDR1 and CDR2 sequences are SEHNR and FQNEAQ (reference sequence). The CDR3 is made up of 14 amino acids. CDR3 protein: CASSSPGQGGGYTF.

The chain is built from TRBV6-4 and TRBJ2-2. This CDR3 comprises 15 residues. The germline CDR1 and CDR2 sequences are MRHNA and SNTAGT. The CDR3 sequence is CASSDGVHSTGELFF.

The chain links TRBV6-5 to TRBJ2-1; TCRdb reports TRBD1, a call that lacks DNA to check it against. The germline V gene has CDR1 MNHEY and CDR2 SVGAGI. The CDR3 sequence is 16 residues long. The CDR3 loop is CASSYSEGQTYNEQFF.

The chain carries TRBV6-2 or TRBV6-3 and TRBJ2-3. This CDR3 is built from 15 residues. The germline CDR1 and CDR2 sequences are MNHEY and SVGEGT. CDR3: CASSKGSASTDTQYF.

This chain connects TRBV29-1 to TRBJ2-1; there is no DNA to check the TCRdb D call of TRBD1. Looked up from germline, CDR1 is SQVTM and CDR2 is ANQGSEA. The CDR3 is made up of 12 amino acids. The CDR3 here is CSVDGTYNEQFF.

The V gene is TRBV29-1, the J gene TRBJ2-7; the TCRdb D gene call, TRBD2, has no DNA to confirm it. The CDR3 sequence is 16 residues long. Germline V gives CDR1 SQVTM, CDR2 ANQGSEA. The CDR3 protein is CSVTGLTGPDSYEQYF.

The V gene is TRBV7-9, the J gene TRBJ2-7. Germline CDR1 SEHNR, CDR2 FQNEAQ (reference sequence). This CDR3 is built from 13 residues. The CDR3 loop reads CASSSGPSYEQYF. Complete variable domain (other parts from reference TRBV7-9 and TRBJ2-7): DTGVSQNPRHKITKRGQNVTFRCDPISEHNRLYWYRQTLGQGPEFLTYFQNEAQLEKSRLLSDRFSAERPKGSFSTLEIQRTEQGDSAMYLCASSSGPSYEQYFGPGTRLTVT.

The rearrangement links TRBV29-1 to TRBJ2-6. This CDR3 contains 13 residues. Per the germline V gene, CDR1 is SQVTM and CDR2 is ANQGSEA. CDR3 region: CSVEWDGANVLTF.

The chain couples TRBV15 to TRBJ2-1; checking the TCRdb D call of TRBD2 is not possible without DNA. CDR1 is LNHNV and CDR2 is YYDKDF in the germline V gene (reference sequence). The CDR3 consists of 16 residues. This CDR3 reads CATSRAAGGPYNEQFF.

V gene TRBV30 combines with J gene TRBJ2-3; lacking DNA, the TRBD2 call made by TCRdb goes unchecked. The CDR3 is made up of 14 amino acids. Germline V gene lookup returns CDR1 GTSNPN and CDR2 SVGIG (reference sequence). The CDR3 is CAWKGGSDADTQYF.

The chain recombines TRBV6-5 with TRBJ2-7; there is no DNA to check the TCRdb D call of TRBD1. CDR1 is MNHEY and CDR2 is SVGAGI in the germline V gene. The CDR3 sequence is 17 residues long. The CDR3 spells CASSDGLGGGSSYEQYF.

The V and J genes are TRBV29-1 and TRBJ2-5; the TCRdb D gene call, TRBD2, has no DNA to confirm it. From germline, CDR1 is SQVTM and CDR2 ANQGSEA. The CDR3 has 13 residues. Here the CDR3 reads CSVEESSAETQYF.

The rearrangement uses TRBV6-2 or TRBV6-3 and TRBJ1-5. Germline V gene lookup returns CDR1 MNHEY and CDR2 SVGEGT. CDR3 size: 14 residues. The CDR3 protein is CASRRPYSNQPQHF.

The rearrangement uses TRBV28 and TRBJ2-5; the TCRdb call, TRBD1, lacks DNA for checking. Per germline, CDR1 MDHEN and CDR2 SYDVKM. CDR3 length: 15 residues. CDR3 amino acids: CASSLIQGVGETQYF.

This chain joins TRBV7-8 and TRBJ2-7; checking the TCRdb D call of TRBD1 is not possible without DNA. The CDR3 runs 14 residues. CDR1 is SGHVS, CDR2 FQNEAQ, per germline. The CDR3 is CASSLGQGLYEQYF.

The CDR3 protein is CASSQDFGTNTEAFF. This chain uses TRBV4-3 with TRBJ1-1; the TRBD1 assignment by TCRdb is unverifiable without DNA. CDR1 and CDR2 (germline): LGHNA, YSLEER. The CDR3 length is 15 residues.

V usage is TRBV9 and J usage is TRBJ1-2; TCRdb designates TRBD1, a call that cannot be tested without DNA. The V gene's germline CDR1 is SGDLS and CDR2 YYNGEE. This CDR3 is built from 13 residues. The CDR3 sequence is CASSVTGQRGYTF.

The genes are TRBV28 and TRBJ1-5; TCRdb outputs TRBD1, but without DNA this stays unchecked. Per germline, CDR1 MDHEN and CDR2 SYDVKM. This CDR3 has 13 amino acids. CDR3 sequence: CASSRSGVWTQHF.

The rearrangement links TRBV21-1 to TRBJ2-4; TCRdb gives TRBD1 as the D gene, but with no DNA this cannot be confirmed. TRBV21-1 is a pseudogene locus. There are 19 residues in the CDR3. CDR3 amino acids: CASSNNEDRGRASKNIQYF.